The 11 T cell receptor beta chains below come from one sample, sequenced in a study of blood T cell repertoires in COVID-19. Libraries were prepared by immunoSEQ multiplex PCR; TCRdb keeps only in-frame clonotypes and omits some of them. The sample includes fewer than 200,000 clones, about 70% of them seen just once. Specimen: peripheral blood. The receptors were sampled from a woman in her forties or fifties with active or convalescent COVID-19.

The rearrangement joins TRBV6-5 to TRBJ2-1; TRBD2 matches at 7 bases. This CDR3 is 15 amino acids long. Germline CDR1 and CDR2: MNHEY and SVGAGI. The trim removed 5 bases at V and 1 base at J, leaving 5 bases unmatched. This CDR3 reads CASSRSGGSYNEQFF. CDR3 sequence (DNA): TGTGCCAGCAGTCGTTCCGGGGGGTCCTACAATGAGCAGTTCTTC.

This clone was recorded a few times. This chain links TRBV29-1 with TRBJ2-7, with a possible D match to TRBD1 (6 bases). There are 13 residues in the CDR3. V lost 6 bases and J 2 bases, leaving 14 bases between the germline ends. Germline V gene lookup returns CDR1 SQVTM and CDR2 ANQGSEA. The DNA of the CDR3 is TGCAGCGTCTCGTCGACAGGTCCCTACGAGCAGTACTTC. This encodes CSVSSTGPYEQYF.

The rearrangement joins TRBV6-5 to TRBJ2-1, with D unresolved. This CDR3 has 13 amino acids. CDR1 is MNHEY, CDR2 SVGAGI, per germline. Trimming stripped 7 bases from V and 4 bases from J, with 11 bases between. Here the CDR3 DNA reads TGTGCCAGCATGAGCCCGTTTTACAATGAGCAGTTCTTC. This encodes CASMSPFYNEQFF.

The V call is TRBV30, the J call TRBJ1-2, with D possibly matching TRBD1 (6 bases). Germline assignment: CDR1 GTSNPN and CDR2 SVGIG (reference sequence). This CDR3 is built from 13 residues. V dropped 0 bases and J dropped 8 bases, with 13 bases sitting between them. CDR3 coding DNA: TGTGCCTGGAGTGTAGGGGGGGCGCAGGGCTACACCTTC. Its translation: CAWSVGGAQGYTF.

V gene TRBV7-9 combines with J gene TRBJ2-2; 7 bases are shared with TRBD1. The V segment lost 2 bases and the J segment 5 bases; nucleotides outside the gene matches: 2. This CDR3 spans 14 amino acids. Germline V gives CDR1 SEHNR, CDR2 FQNEAQ (reference sequence). CDR3 in DNA: TGTGCCAGCAGCTTACGACAGGGTACCGGGGAGCTGTTTTTT. Protein sequence: CASSLRQGTGELFF.

This chain uses TRBV4-3 with TRBJ1-2; TRBD1 is a possible D gene (5 bases). Germline V gene lookup returns CDR1 LGHNA and CDR2 YSLEER. V lost 0 bases, J lost 6 bases, and 14 bases lay in between. The CDR3 totals 15 residues. CDR3 in amino acids: CASSQDPRGGDGYTF. As DNA, the CDR3 is TGCGCCAGCAGCCAAGATCCGAGGGGCGGGGATGGCTACACCTTC.

This clone has just a few counts. V and J are TRBV6-5 and TRBJ1-2, with 8 nucleotides matching TRBD1. The V and J ends lost 6 bases and 7 bases, in that order; junction bases with no gene match: 10. Germline CDR1 and CDR2: MNHEY and SVGAGI. This CDR3 is 14 amino acids long. CDR3 nucleotides: TGTGCCAGCAGAAACTCGGGACAGGCAAGTGGCTACACCTTC. This codes for CASRNSGQASGYTF.

J is TRBJ2-7 and V is TRBV7-2, with 8 positions matching TRBD2. V lost 5 bases, J lost 5 bases, and 11 bases stayed unmatched. Germline values: CDR1 SGHTA, CDR2 FQGNSA. The CDR3 extends over 15 amino acids. The CDR3 sequence: CASSRGGGITNEQYF. The CDR3 DNA reads TGTGCCAGCAGCCGGGGGGGCGGTATAACCAACGAGCAGTACTTC.

The table lists this clone with a few counts. The DNA of the CDR3 is TGTGCCAGCAGCTTGGGAGTTACTAGCGGCAGCACAGATACGCAGTATTTT. As protein: CASSLGVTSGSTDTQYF. This chain links TRBV5-5 with TRBJ2-3; 8 bases are a match to TRBD2. The trim removed 0 bases at V and 0 bases at J, leaving 6 bases unmatched. The CDR3 is 17 residues long. Looked up from germline, CDR1 is SGHKS and CDR2 is YYEKEE (reference sequence).

Here the CDR3 reads CASSYSRGGGGYTF. CDR3 coding DNA: TGTGCCAGCAGTTACTCGAGGGGGGGCGGCGGCTACACCTTC. This chain joins TRBV6-5 and TRBJ1-2; D possibly corresponds to TRBD1 (6 bases). This CDR3 has 14 residues. The ends were cut back, 0 bases at V and 8 bases at J, with 13 bases in the middle. The V gene's germline CDR1 is MNHEY and CDR2 SVGAGI.

This clone appeared a single time. V usage is TRBV7-6 and J usage is TRBJ2-5; D might be TRBD2 (6 bases). V gave up 1 base and J gave up 5 bases, with 11 bases separating them. The CDR3 contains 14 residues. Germline values: CDR1 SGHVS, CDR2 FNYEAQ. Here the CDR3 DNA reads TGTGCCAGCAGCTTAGTACCCCGGGGGGAGACCCAGTACTTC. Its translation is CASSLVPRGETQYF.